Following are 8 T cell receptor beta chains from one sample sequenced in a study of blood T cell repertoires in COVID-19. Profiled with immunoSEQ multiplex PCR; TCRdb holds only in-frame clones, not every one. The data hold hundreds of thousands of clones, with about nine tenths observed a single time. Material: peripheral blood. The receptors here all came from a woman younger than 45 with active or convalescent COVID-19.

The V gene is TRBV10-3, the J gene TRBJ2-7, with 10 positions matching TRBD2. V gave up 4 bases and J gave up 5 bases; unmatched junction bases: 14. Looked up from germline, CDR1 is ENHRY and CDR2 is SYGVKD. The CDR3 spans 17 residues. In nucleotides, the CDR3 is TGTGCCATCAGTGTTTTAGAGCGGGGGGGAGCCCTGAACGAGCAGTACTTC. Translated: CAISVLERGGALNEQYF.

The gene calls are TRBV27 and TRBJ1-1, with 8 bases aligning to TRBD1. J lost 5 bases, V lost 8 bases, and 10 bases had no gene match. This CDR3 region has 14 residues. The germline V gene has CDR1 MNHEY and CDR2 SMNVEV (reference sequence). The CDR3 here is CASGDRSGITEAFF. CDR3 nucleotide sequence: TGTGCCAGCGGGGACAGGTCAGGCATAACTGAAGCTTTCTTT.

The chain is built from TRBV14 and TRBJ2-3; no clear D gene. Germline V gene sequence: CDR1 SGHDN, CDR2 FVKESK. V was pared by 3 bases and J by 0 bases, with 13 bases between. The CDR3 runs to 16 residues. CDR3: CASSHPRETSTDTQYF. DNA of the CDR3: TGTGCCAGCAGCCACCCGAGAGAGACTAGCACAGATACGCAGTATTTT.

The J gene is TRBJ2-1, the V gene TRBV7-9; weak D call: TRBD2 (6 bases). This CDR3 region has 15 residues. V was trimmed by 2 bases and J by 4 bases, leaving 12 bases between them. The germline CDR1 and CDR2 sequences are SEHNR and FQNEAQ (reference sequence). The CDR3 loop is CASSLLGGTYNEQFF. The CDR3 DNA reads TGTGCCAGCAGCTTACTGGGCGGGACGTACAATGAGCAGTTCTTC.

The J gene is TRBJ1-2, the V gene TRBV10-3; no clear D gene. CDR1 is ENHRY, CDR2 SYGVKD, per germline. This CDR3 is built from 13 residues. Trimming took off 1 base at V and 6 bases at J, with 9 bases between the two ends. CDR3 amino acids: CAISELEGNGYTF. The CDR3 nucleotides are TGTGCCATCAGTGAGTTAGAGGGTAATGGCTACACCTTC.

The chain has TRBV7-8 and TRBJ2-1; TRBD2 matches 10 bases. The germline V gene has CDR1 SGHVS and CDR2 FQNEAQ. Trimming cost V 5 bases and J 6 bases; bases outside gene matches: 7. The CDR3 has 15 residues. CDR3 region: CASSPQRGGPNEQFF. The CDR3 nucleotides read TGTGCCAGCAGCCCTCAGCGGGGGGGCCCCAATGAGCAGTTCTTC.

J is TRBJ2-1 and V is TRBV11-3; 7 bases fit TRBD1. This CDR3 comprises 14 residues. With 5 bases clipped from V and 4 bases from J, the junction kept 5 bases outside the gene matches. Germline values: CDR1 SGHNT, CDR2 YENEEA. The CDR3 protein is CASSLRDSYNEQFF. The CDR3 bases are TGTGCCAGCAGCCTCCGGGACAGTTACAATGAGCAGTTCTTC.

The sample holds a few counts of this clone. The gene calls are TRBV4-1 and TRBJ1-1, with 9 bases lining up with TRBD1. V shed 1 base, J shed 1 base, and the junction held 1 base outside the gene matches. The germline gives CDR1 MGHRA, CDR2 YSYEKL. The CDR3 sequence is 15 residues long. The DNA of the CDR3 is TGCGCCAGCAGCCAAGGGGGACAGGGGAACACTGAAGCTTTCTTT. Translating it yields CASSQGGQGNTEAFF.